This T cell receptor beta chain originates from a study of a mutant IDH1 vaccine in newly diagnosed glioma. Study context: Patients were pretreated with radiotherapy, temozolomide, or both, mostly both. Study-level findings and limits: In about 93% of patients, immune responses induced by the vaccine occurred. Pseudoprogression seemed unrelated to changes in top peripheral T cell clonotypes.

This table comes from immunoSEQ multiplex PCR, and its TCRdb copy is limited to in-frame clones, with some not included. The sample records 20,000 to 30,000 clones, roughly 85% being singletons. This clone was seen a handful of times. Its antigen remains unknown. Noted time point: week 11, during vaccination. Each dose delivered 300 ug of mutant IDH1 20-mer peptide subcutaneously with imiquimod. The germline CDR1 and CDR2 sequences are SGHDN and FVKESK. This CDR3 is 16 amino acids long. Trimming took 2 bases from V and 8 from J; bases not matched to a gene: 8. The genes are TRBV14 and TRBJ2-1; 11 bases align to TRBD2. The sample was PBMCs, taken from a glioma patient whose treatment included an IDH1 peptide vaccine. The clonotype was recovered from a man between 35 and 55 years old with glioma. This CDR3 is CASSQRSLAGVDEQFF. The CDR3 coding sequence is TGTGCCAGCAGCCAAAGGTCACTAGCGGGAGTAGATGAGCAGTTCTTC.